Listed below are T cell receptor beta chains from one sample, sequenced in a study of blood T cell repertoires in COVID-19. Using immunoSEQ multiplex PCR, the repertoire was profiled, and TCRdb retains in-frame clones only, with some absent. The sample consists of some 210,000 clones, roughly four fifths of them appearing once. Material for sequencing was peripheral blood. These receptors all come from a woman aged 50 to 65 with active or convalescent COVID-19. Both conserved end residues are part of each CDR3. The D gene is left open where the match is weak. Clone sizes are given selectively: once, few, many, or a class where the clone is expanded.

j_call,v_call,clone_size,d_call,cdr3_nt,cdr3_aa
TRBJ1-1,TRBV18,.,.,TGTGCCAGCTCACCACGGAGAACGGGTGCCATGAACACTGAAGCTTTCTTT,CASSPRRTGAMNTEAFF
TRBJ1-2,TRBV5-1,.,.,TGCGCCAGCAGCCCCCGGGGACATCCAACCGCCTATGGCTACACCTTC,CASSPRGHPTAYGYTF
TRBJ2-1,TRBV25-1,.,TRBD2,TGTGCCAGTAGAGGGACTAGCGGTCAGGCCGGTGAGCAGTTCTTC,CASRGTSGQAGEQFF
TRBJ2-5,TRBV12-3/TRBV12-4,.,TRBD2,TGTGCCAGCACCGGGGGGCAAGAGACCCAGTACTTC,CASTGGQETQYF
TRBJ2-5,TRBV5-3,once,.,TGTGCCAGAAGCTTGAATGGACAGCAAGAGACCCAGTACTTC,CARSLNGQQETQYF
TRBJ1-1,TRBV6-5,.,.,TGTGCCAGCTGCCAAAAAGGGGGCACTGAAGCTTTCTTT,CASCQKGGTEAFF
TRBJ2-2,TRBV6-4,.,TRBD1,TGTGCCAGCAGTGACTCGACAGGGGCTCCCGGGGAGCTGTTTTTT,CASSDSTGAPGELFF
TRBJ1-2,TRBV21-1,.,.,TGTGCCAGCAGCCTTTACCCTGGAACAGGGGGTGATACCCACCCTAACTATGGCTACACCTTC,CASSLYPGTGGDTHPNYGYTF
TRBJ1-2,TRBV18,.,TRBD1,TGTGCCAGCTTCCGGGACAGAAATAACTATGGCTACACCTTC,CASFRDRNNYGYTF
TRBJ1-2,TRBV6-5,.,TRBD1,TGTGCCAGCAGCTACTCCGGGACAGCCTATGGCTACACCTTC,CASSYSGTAYGYTF
TRBJ2-1,TRBV15,.,TRBD1,TGTGCCACCAGCGAGACAGGGGCCTCCTACAATGAGCAGTTCTTC,CATSETGASYNEQFF
TRBJ1-5,TRBV15,.,.,TGTGCCACCAGCAGCCGCACCGGGGTAAGAAATCAGCCCCAGCATTTT,CATSSRTGVRNQPQHF
TRBJ2-3,TRBV5-1,.,TRBD2,TGCGCCAGCAGCCTAGCGGGGGTCGATACGCAGTATTTT,CASSLAGVDTQYF
TRBJ2-1,TRBV11-2,.,TRBD2,TGTGCCAGCAGCCCCCGTCTAGCCGGGGGGGCTTTATACAATGAGCAGTTCTTC,CASSPRLAGGALYNEQFF
TRBJ1-1,TRBV5-1,few,TRBD1,TGCGCCAGCATCCTAGACAGGGACGGCACTGAAGCTTTCTTT,CASILDRDGTEAFF
TRBJ2-5,TRBV24-1,.,.,TGTGCCACCAGCCAGGGACAAGAGACCCAGTACTTC,CATSQGQETQYF
TRBJ2-1,TRBV21-1,.,.,TGTGCCAGCAGCAAAGGTGGGAGGACAGGGGGTGAGCAGTTCTTC,CASSKGGRTGGEQFF
TRBJ2-3,TRBV27,once,.,TGTGCCAGCGGGAGCGCAGGCTGGGTAGATACGCAGTATTTT,CASGSAGWVDTQYF
TRBJ2-2,TRBV6-5,.,.,TGTGCCAGCGTACGGGGGGCGGGCTGGACCGGGGAGCTGTTTTTT,CASVRGAGWTGELFF
TRBJ1-2,TRBV25-1,.,TRBD1,TGTGCCAGCAGTGAAGAAGTCAGGGGGCACTATGGCTACACCTTC,CASSEEVRGHYGYTF
TRBJ1-5,TRBV19,.,.,TGTGCCAGTAGTATATCCTACCGGCAGCCCCAGCATTTT,CASSISYRQPQHF
TRBJ2-7,TRBV5-1,.,.,TGCGCCAGCACCCAGGGGGCTAGCGGCGTCTACGAGCAGTACTTC,CASTQGASGVYEQYF
TRBJ2-4,TRBV19,.,.,TGTGCCAGTAGTATAACTCCGAGGGATCCCAAAAACATTCAGTACTTC,CASSITPRDPKNIQYF
TRBJ2-3,TRBV7-6,.,TRBD2,TGTGCCAGCAGCTTAGTACTAGCGGGAGGGCAGGATACGCAGTATTTT,CASSLVLAGGQDTQYF
TRBJ2-2,TRBV15,few,.,TGTGCCACCAGCGAGACAGCCGACACCGGGGAGCTGTTTTTT,CATSETADTGELFF
TRBJ1-1,TRBV2,.,TRBD1,TGTGCCAGCAGTTGGGACAGAAAAGCTTTCTTT,CASSWDRKAFF
TRBJ2-5,TRBV18,.,TRBD2,TGTGCCAGCTCACGAATTGGGGGGGACTATGAGACCCAGTACTTC,CASSRIGGDYETQYF
TRBJ2-5,TRBV28,.,TRBD2,TGTGCCAGCATCGGGGGAGGGCCGGGGGAGACCCAGTACTTC,CASIGGGPGETQYF
TRBJ2-1,TRBV19,.,.,TGTGCCACCCAGGGGGGTTCAGGTCCCTACAATGAGCAGTTCTTC,CATQGGSGPYNEQFF
TRBJ1-1,TRBV18,.,.,TGTGCCAGCTCACCAAACGAGGCACAGAACACTGAAGCTTTCTTT,CASSPNEAQNTEAFF
TRBJ2-7,TRBV7-3,.,TRBD1,TGTGCCAGCAGCTATTCCGGGACAGGGGTTGGCGAGCAGTACTTC,CASSYSGTGVGEQYF
TRBJ1-6,TRBV5-6,.,.,TGTGCCAGCAGTGCGTTAGGCGGGGCTGATTCACCCCTCCACTTT,CASSALGGADSPLHF
TRBJ2-1,TRBV7-2,once,TRBD2,TGTGCCAGCAGCTCCACTAGCGGGAGGGCCCGGGTGAACAATGAGCAGTTCTTC,CASSSTSGRARVNNEQFF
TRBJ2-1,TRBV5-4,.,.,TGTGCCAGCAGCCCCGGGACACCGACCAATGAGCAGTTCTTC,CASSPGTPTNEQFF
TRBJ1-2,TRBV18,.,.,TGTGCCAGCTCACGAGCGGGGGATAACTATGGCTACACCTTC,CASSRAGDNYGYTF
TRBJ2-1,TRBV16,.,.,TGTGCCAGCAGCCAATTCACAGGCTACAATGAGCAGTTCTTC,CASSQFTGYNEQFF
TRBJ2-7,TRBV20-1,.,.,TGCAGTGCTAGTACGGGAGCCTACGAGCAGTACTTC,CSASTGAYEQYF
TRBJ2-7,TRBV18,.,TRBD2,TGTGCCAGCTCACCCGTGGAAGCGGGAGAGCAGTACTTC,CASSPVEAGEQYF
TRBJ2-7,TRBV7-5,.,.,TGTGTCAGAAGCCAAACGCCCCCCCAGTCGCGGGAGCAGTACTTC,CVRSQTPPQSREQYF
TRBJ2-1,TRBV5-1,.,.,TGCGCCAGCAGCTTACAGGGCCTTCTCCCCAATGAGCAGTTCTTC,CASSLQGLLPNEQFF
TRBJ1-2,TRBV19,.,TRBD1,TGTGCCAGTAGCAGGGGGCAGGGGCCCACGAGGAACTATGGCTACACCTTC,CASSRGQGPTRNYGYTF
TRBJ2-7,TRBV6-5,.,TRBD1,TGTGCCAGCAGTTACCGGGACAGGGGGTCCTACGAGCAGTACTTC,CASSYRDRGSYEQYF
TRBJ2-7,TRBV19,.,TRBD1,TGTGCCAGTAGTCGGACGACAGGGCCATTGGGGGAGCAGTACTTC,CASSRTTGPLGEQYF
TRBJ2-5,TRBV9,.,TRBD2,TGTGCCAGCAGCGCTCCGGGACTAGCGGGAGAGGGAACCTGGTACCAAGAGACCCAGTACTTC,CASSAPGLAGEGTWYQETQYF
TRBJ2-1,TRBV5-4,.,.,TGTGCCAGCAGCTTGGGCGGTCAGCTCAATGAGCAGTTCTTC,CASSLGGQLNEQFF
TRBJ2-1,TRBV5-4,few,.,TGTGCCAGCAGCTTGTATCAGGGCTCCTACAATGAGCAGTTCTTC,CASSLYQGSYNEQFF
TRBJ1-1,TRBV4-1,.,TRBD1,TGCGCCAGCAGCCAGTTACAGGGGGCGAACACTGAAGCTTTCTTT,CASSQLQGANTEAFF